This TCR beta chain was observed in a study of shared clonotypes between healthy human individuals. General study findings and limits: Naive subsets generally exceeded memory subsets in estimated richness.

Selected positively for CCR7 and CD45RO-negative, naive CD8 cells excluded terminally differentiated effector memory CD45RA+ cells. Comments on this clone: Antigen unknown.

Every immunoSEQ plate was one replicate of a subset's evenly spread DNA. Sequencing used immunoSEQ multiplex PCR; TCRdb keeps in-frame clones, though not all of them. The sample includes about 610,000 clones, roughly 95% of them seen just once. The CDR3 loop spans 14 amino acids. Trimming shortened V by 6 bases and J by 4 bases, and 12 bases separated the two germline ends. The germline V gene encodes CDR1 SEHNR and CDR2 FQNEAQ (reference sequence). The chain carries TRBV7-9 and TRBJ2-2; D unresolved. Sequencing used naive CD8+ T cells sorted from blood. This TCR derives from a woman aged 25 to 39 in good health. CDR3: CASSPSLGTGELFF. DNA of the CDR3: TGTGCCAGCAGTCCATCGTTAGGCACCGGGGAGCTGTTTTTT.